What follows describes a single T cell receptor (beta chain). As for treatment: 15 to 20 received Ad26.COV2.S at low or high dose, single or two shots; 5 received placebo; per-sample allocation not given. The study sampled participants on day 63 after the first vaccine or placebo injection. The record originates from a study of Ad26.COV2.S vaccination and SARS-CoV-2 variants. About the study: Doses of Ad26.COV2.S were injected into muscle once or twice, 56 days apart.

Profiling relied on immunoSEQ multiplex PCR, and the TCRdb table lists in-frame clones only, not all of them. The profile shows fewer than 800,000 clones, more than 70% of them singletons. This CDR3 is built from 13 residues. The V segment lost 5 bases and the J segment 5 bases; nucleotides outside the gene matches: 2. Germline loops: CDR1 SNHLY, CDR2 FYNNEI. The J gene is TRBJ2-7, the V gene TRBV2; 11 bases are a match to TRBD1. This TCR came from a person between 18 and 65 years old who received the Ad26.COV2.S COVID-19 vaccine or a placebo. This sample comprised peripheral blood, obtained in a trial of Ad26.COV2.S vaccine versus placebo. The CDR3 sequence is CASSWTGGNEQYF. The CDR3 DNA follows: TGTGCCAGCAGTTGGACAGGGGGCAACGAGCAGTACTTC.